This T cell receptor beta chain was documented in a study of blood T cell repertoires in COVID-19. Original data processing: Counts of nucleated cells, estimated from reference gene primer amplification, were obtained. Some clones are missing from TCRdb's copy, which holds only in-frame ones; the method was immunoSEQ multiplex PCR. The DNA gave D and trimming, while V, J and clone size come from that table. Of roughly 230,000 clones listed, 90% are singletons. The CDR3 is 15 amino acids. Germline values: CDR1 LGHNT, CDR2 FRNRAP. V was pared by 6 bases and J by 1 base, with 15 bases between. The sequenced sample was peripheral blood. The sequence derives from a woman aged 60-75 years with COVID-19, enrolled during active disease. The V gene is TRBV12-5, the J gene TRBJ1-1; no definite D call. The chain's CDR3 is CASGWSWAQNTEAFF. The DNA for the CDR3 is TGTGCTAGTGGCTGGTCATGGGCCCAGAACACTGAAGCTTTCTTT.